The clone carrying this TCR beta chain was detected a few times. The antigen remains unidentified. The sample belongs to a study of radiation and T cells in renal cell carcinoma. Study context: Nephrectomy followed 15 Gy stereotactic body radiation by 4 weeks.

General study findings and limits: Pretreatment tumor biopsies were lacking, so baseline clonotypes are unknown. In blood, top tumor clones expanded by 2 weeks, shrinking by 4.

The CDR3 contains 19 residues. Germline V gene lookup returns CDR1 SGHDT and CDR2 YYEEEE. The germline V and J ends were trimmed by 3 bases and 2 bases, with 27 bases remaining between them. Regarding time point: baseline pretreatment blood. This sample's treatment: 15 Gy SBRT to primary tumor, nephrectomy 4 weeks later. After SBRT, blood was collected at 2 and 4 weeks, plus baseline. Only in-frame clones appear in the TCRdb table, and some are missing; sequencing was by immunoSEQ multiplex PCR. The table includes approximately 120,000 clones, approximately 78% detected once. This chain links TRBV5-6 with TRBJ2-7; D perhaps matches TRBD1 (7 bases). This sample comprised blood, obtained from a patient whose treatment included radiotherapy and nephrectomy. This clonotype originated in a woman between 55 and 75 years old with renal cell carcinoma. For the CDR3, the DNA is TGTGCCAGCAGCTCGACCGGGAGACAGGGAGGAGTTTTTGCCTACGAGCAGTACTTC. Its protein is CASSSTGRQGGVFAYEQYF.